The 28 T cell receptor beta chains listed next were all sequenced from one sample in a study of blood T cell repertoires in COVID-19. The table came from immunoSEQ multiplex PCR; TCRdb's copy has only in-frame clones and leaves some out. The data show tens of thousands of clones, approximately 85% seen once. Sequenced material: peripheral blood. The receptors here all came from a human donor in a cohort sampled during active COVID-19.

J is TRBJ2-3 and V is TRBV29-1, with TRBD2 matching over 9 bases. CDR3 length equals 15 residues. V shed 2 bases, J shed 0 bases, and the junction held 3 bases outside the gene matches. The germline CDR1 and CDR2 sequences are SQVTM and ANQGSEA. The CDR3 loop reads CSVEFAGGSTDTQYF. In DNA, the CDR3 is TGCAGCGTTGAATTTGCGGGGGGGAGCACAGATACGCAGTATTTT.

The CDR3 protein is CASSNQQGSQETQYF. The CDR3 region has the DNA TGCGCCAGCAGCAACCAACAGGGGAGCCAAGAGACCCAGTACTTC. This sequence joins TRBV5-1 and TRBJ2-5, with 7 nucleotides matching TRBD1. CDR3 length: 15 residues. V shed 4 bases and J 1 base; nucleotides not matched to a gene: 7. Germline V lookup: CDR1 SGHRS, CDR2 YFSETQ.

This clone was seen more than once but under ten times. In nucleotides, the CDR3 is TGTGCCTGGAGTGTACTCCTCATGAACACTGAAGCTTTCTTT. This translates into CAWSVLLMNTEAFF. The chain recombines TRBV30 with TRBJ1-1; D gene unclear. CDR1 and CDR2 (germline): GTSNPN, SVGIG (reference sequence). The CDR3 is 14 amino acids. Between the trimmed V and J ends, which lost 0 bases and 0 bases, there was a span of 8 bases.

The rearrangement links TRBV28 to TRBJ2-7; 8 nucleotides agree with TRBD2. Trimming at V came to 3 bases and at J to 2 bases, leaving 3 bases not matched to a gene. Germline CDR1 and CDR2: MDHEN and SYDVKM. The CDR3 length is 14 residues. CDR3: CASSFTAGAYEQYF. In DNA form, the CDR3 reads TGTGCCAGCAGTTTCACAGCGGGAGCCTACGAGCAGTACTTC.

This clone was recorded a few times. This sequence joins TRBV5-6 and TRBJ1-6; 9 nucleotides match TRBD1. The CDR3 has 15 amino acids. After removal of 3 bases from V and 8 bases from J, the junction contained 6 bases not matched to a gene. The germline CDR1 and CDR2 sequences are SGHDT and YYEEEE. This CDR3 reads CASSSLGQGYSPLHF. CDR3 nucleotides: TGTGCCAGCAGCTCTTTGGGACAGGGATATTCACCCCTCCACTTT.

This clone is a singleton in its sample. The chain uses TRBV30 and TRBJ1-4, with TRBD1 as a possible D gene (5 bases). The germline CDR1 and CDR2 sequences are GTSNPN and SVGIG (reference sequence). The CDR3 extends over 13 amino acids. Trimming shortened V by 4 bases and J by 3 bases, and 9 bases separated the two germline ends. CDR3 nucleotide sequence: TGTGCCTGGAACCAGGGATCTAATGAAAAACTGTTTTTT. This encodes CAWNQGSNEKLFF.

The rearrangement uses TRBV5-3 and TRBJ2-3; 8 bases align to TRBD1. TRBV5-3 is filed as an ORF, its function uncertain. V shed 1 base and J 1 base; nucleotides not matched to a gene: 29. The CDR3 loop spans 24 amino acids. This CDR3 is CARSLFTGRGRQDKDPARTDTQYF. CDR3 bases: TGTGCCAGAAGCTTGTTCACGGGCAGGGGGCGTCAAGACAAAGACCCCGCCCGCACAGATACGCAGTATTTT.

The chain uses TRBV5-4 and TRBJ2-3; a weak D match, TRBD2 (5 bases). Germline CDR1 and CDR2: SGHNT and YYREEE (reference sequence). This CDR3 is 16 amino acids long. Between the trimmed V and J ends, which lost 4 bases and 2 bases, there was a span of 17 bases. The CDR3: CASSLTLDSYTDTQYF. Here the CDR3 DNA reads TGTGCCAGCAGCCTCACCCTGGACTCCTACACAGATACGCAGTATTTT.

The J gene is TRBJ2-1, the V gene TRBV10-3; D is possibly TRBD2 (6 bases). Germline lookup yields CDR1 ENHRY and CDR2 SYGVKD. The germline V and J ends were trimmed by 3 bases and 5 bases, with 14 bases remaining between them. CDR3 length equals 15 residues. CDR3 in amino acids: CAISDGDWLNNEQFF. The CDR3 coding sequence is TGTGCCATCAGTGATGGGGACTGGCTAAACAATGAGCAGTTCTTC.

V is TRBV6-2 or TRBV6-3 and J is TRBJ1-5, with D hard to call. Trimming cost V 2 bases and J 9 bases, with 11 bases left between them. This CDR3 region has 13 residues. CDR1 is MNHEY and CDR2 is SVGEGT in the germline V gene. The CDR3 is CASSYDQDLPQHF. CDR3 in DNA: TGTGCCAGCAGTTACGATCAGGATTTGCCCCAGCATTTT.

The CDR3 reads CASSPTPPTSGRATYKNIQYF. The CDR3 bases are TGCGCCAGCAGCCCTACCCCCCCTACTAGCGGGAGGGCGACCTATAAAAACATTCAGTACTTC. This chain links TRBV4-3 with TRBJ2-4; 13 bases fit TRBD2. The germline gives CDR1 LGHNA, CDR2 YSLEER. CDR3 length: 21 amino acids. V dropped 4 bases and J dropped 4; count of bases not matched to a gene: 19.

CDR3 bases: TGTGCCAGCAGTATAGCGGGACGCACAGATACGCAGTATTTT. This translates into CASSIAGRTDTQYF. This sequence joins TRBV28 and TRBJ2-3, with 8 positions matching TRBD2. The CDR3 extends over 14 amino acids. V was clipped by 5 bases and J by 1 base; unmatched bases: 2. CDR1 and CDR2 from the germline V gene are MDHEN and SYDVKM.

The CDR3 DNA follows: TGTGCCAGCAGAGGCGACAGGGGTGGTAACTATGGCTACACCTTC. It encodes CASRGDRGGNYGYTF. The chain recombines TRBV6-5 with TRBJ1-2; 8 bases line up with TRBD1. Germline CDR1 MNHEY, CDR2 SVGAGI. With V trimmed by 6 bases and J by 1 base, 7 bases remained unmatched. CDR3 length equals 15 residues.

The rearrangement links TRBV6-4 to TRBJ2-1, with D perhaps matching TRBD1 (5 bases). The germline V and J ends were trimmed by 3 bases and 0 bases, with 6 bases remaining between them. CDR3 size: 14 residues. Looked up from germline, CDR1 is MRHNA and CDR2 is SNTAGT. CDR3 in DNA: TGTGCCAGCAGTGAAGACAGCTCCTACAATGAGCAGTTCTTC. Protein: CASSEDSSYNEQFF.

The chain is built from TRBV2 and TRBJ2-7, with 9 bases that match TRBD1. The CDR3 contains 15 residues. The V and J ends lost 6 bases and 6 bases, in that order; junction bases with no gene match: 12. Germline V CDR1 and CDR2: SNHLY, FYNNEI. The CDR3 coding sequence is TGTGCCAGCAGCCATCTGGGACAGGGACCATCCGAGCAGTACTTC. It codes for CASSHLGQGPSEQYF.

Only a few counts were recorded for this clone. The chain is built from TRBV7-2 and TRBJ1-3, with TRBD1 matching over 7 bases. Trimming at V came to 5 bases and at J to 0 bases, leaving 7 bases not matched to a gene. The CDR3 length is 16 residues. Germline V gives CDR1 SGHTA, CDR2 FQGNSA. The CDR3 here is CASSMRQGASGNTIYF. The CDR3 coding sequence is TGTGCCAGCAGCATGCGACAGGGAGCCTCTGGAAACACCATATATTTT.

V and J are TRBV11-2 and TRBJ2-1, with D unresolved. The CDR3 covers 14 residues. Germline V gene lookup returns CDR1 SGHAT and CDR2 FQNNGV. The V gene lost 1 base and the J gene lost 4 bases, with 8 bases spanning the gap. CDR3 sequence reads: CASSLGASYNEQFF. Written as DNA, the CDR3 is TGTGCCAGCAGCTTAGGGGCCTCTTACAATGAGCAGTTCTTC.

As regards this clone: Other DNA variants within this sample encode the same CDR3. The rearrangement links TRBV3-1 (or the pseudogene TRBV3-2) to TRBJ2-7; tentatively, D is TRBD1 (5 bases). CDR1 LGHDT and CDR2 YNNKEL come from the germline V gene (reference sequence). The CDR3 has 14 residues. Trimming removed 9 bases from V and 2 bases from J, with 17 bases in between. CDR3: CARCSGAKPYEQYF. CDR3 sequence (DNA): TGTGCCAGATGCAGTGGGGCGAAACCCTACGAGCAGTACTTC.

The chain recombines TRBV9 with TRBJ2-3, with 8 bases lining up with TRBD2. After removal of 0 bases from V and 2 bases from J, the junction contained 5 bases not matched to a gene. The CDR3 extends over 16 amino acids. Germline assignment: CDR1 SGDLS and CDR2 YYNGEE. In DNA, the CDR3 is TGTGCCAGCAGCGTAGTCCTAGCGGGCCCCACAGATACGCAGTATTTT. Its translation: CASSVVLAGPTDTQYF.

The gene calls are TRBV7-6 and TRBJ1-3, with D hard to call. The ends were cut back, 1 base at V and 0 bases at J, with 4 bases in the middle. CDR3 size: 14 residues. The germline V gene encodes CDR1 SGHVS and CDR2 FNYEAQ. The CDR3 DNA is TGTGCCAGCAGCTTAGGGAGCTCTGGAAACACCATATATTTT. Translation gives CASSLGSSGNTIYF.

This chain links TRBV7-2 with TRBJ2-3; maybe TRBD1 (5 bases). Trimming pared 0 bases from V and 6 bases from J, leaving 10 bases between. This CDR3 contains 14 residues. Germline CDR1 reads SGHTA; CDR2 reads FQGNSA. The CDR3 DNA reads as TGTGCCAGCAGCTTAGCACAGGAAAGGGATACGCAGTATTTT. Translation gives CASSLAQERDTQYF.

The table lists this clone with a count of one. This chain connects TRBV29-1 to TRBJ1-5; D remains ambiguous. The ends were cut back, 6 bases at V and 5 bases at J, with 11 bases in the middle. Germline V gene data show CDR1 as SQVTM and CDR2 as ANQGSEA. The CDR3 loop spans 12 amino acids. CDR3 in amino acids: CSVWAPDQPQHF. The CDR3 DNA follows: TGCAGCGTATGGGCCCCCGATCAGCCCCAGCATTTT.

The rearrangement links TRBV3-1 (or the pseudogene TRBV3-2) to TRBJ2-2, with a possible D match to TRBD1 (5 bases). Germline V gene data show CDR1 as LGHDT and CDR2 as YNNKEL (reference sequence). The CDR3 runs to 17 residues. Trimming removed 0 bases from V and 4 bases from J, with 15 bases in between. The CDR3 is CASSQEDRLSTTGELFF. CDR3 nucleotide sequence: TGTGCCAGCAGCCAAGAAGACAGACTCTCAACCACCGGGGAGCTGTTTTTT.

V is TRBV30 and J is TRBJ2-6, with TRBD1 identical over 9 bases. Per germline, CDR1 GTSNPN and CDR2 SVGIG (reference sequence). Trimming cost V 2 bases and J 0 bases; bases outside gene matches: 5. This CDR3 is 17 amino acids long. In DNA form, the CDR3 reads TGTGCCTGGAGTTGGGGACAGGGTTTCTCTGGGGCCAACGTCCTGACTTTC. The encoded protein is CAWSWGQGFSGANVLTF.

This chain links TRBV5-4 with TRBJ1-2; D not certain. Trimming cost V 6 bases and J 0 bases, with 15 bases left between them. Germline-derived CDR1 and CDR2 are SGHNT and YYREEE (reference sequence). The length of the CDR3 is 15 residues. For the CDR3, the DNA is TGTGCCAGCAACGAGGGCGGCCAAGCTAACTATGGCTACACCTTC. This codes for CASNEGGQANYGYTF.

V and J are TRBV5-1 and TRBJ1-2; a weak D match, TRBD1 (5 bases). Looked up from germline, CDR1 is SGHRS and CDR2 is YFSETQ. The CDR3 covers 15 residues. V lost 3 bases and J lost 1, with 13 bases in between. CDR3 in DNA: TGCGCCAGCAGCTACCAAGGGGATCTTAACTATGGCTACACCTTC. It translates to CASSYQGDLNYGYTF.

This chain uses TRBV18 with TRBJ1-2; D is perhaps TRBD1 (5 bases). The germline V gene has CDR1 KGHSH and CDR2 LQKENI. The V and J ends lost 2 bases and 6 bases respectively, with 10 bases between them. CDR3 length: 13 residues. In nucleotides, the CDR3 is TGTGCCAGCTCACCAGGCCAGGGTGATGGCTACACCTTC. Encoded protein: CASSPGQGDGYTF.

The chain joins TRBV23-1 to TRBJ1-2; D possibly corresponds to TRBD1 (5 bases). TRBV23-1 is labeled an ORF, and its function is uncertain. The ends were cut back, 1 base at V and 3 bases at J, with 18 bases in the middle. The CDR3 is 17 amino acids. CDR3 sequence (DNA): TGCGCCAGCAGTCAATGGGGGAGGGAAGGGAAGGACTATGGCTACACCTTC. It codes for CASSQWGREGKDYGYTF.